A single sample is the source of the 27 T cell receptor beta chains below, sequenced in a study of blood T cell repertoires in COVID-19 (TCRdb year 2020). Library creation used the immunoSEQ multiplex PCR assay. This is the immuneACCESS table as TCRdb keeps it, with only in-frame sequences that have V and J called. A part of the clones is gone; compared with another copy, unresolved V genes explain less than half, and the rest is unexplained. The sample table contains some 150,000 clones; only one count was recorded for more than 70% of them. The leading ten clones occupy roughly 2% of the sample. Sequencing was done on a sample of peripheral blood. These receptors were obtained from a human donor in a cohort sampled during active COVID-19.

This chain joins TRBV6-5 and TRBJ2-6, with D uncertain. CDR3 length equals 14 residues. The germline CDR1 and CDR2 sequences are MNHEY and SVGAGI. With 8 bases removed from V and 2 bases from J, the gap between germline ends came to 10 bases. The chain's CDR3 is CASQPLTGANVLTF. The CDR3, as DNA: TGTGCCAGCCAACCCCTAACTGGGGCCAACGTCCTGACTTTC.

The chain has TRBV4-3 and TRBJ1-5; D ambiguous. V was clipped by 0 bases and J by 7 bases, with 7 bases between them. The CDR3 is made up of 13 amino acids. CDR1 is LGHNA and CDR2 is YSLEER in the germline V gene. The CDR3 loop is CASSQDLVQPQHF. The DNA for the CDR3 is TGCGCCAGCAGCCAAGATCTCGTACAGCCCCAGCATTTT.

This clone has just a few counts. This rearrangement joins TRBV6-5 to TRBJ1-6; tentatively, D is TRBD1 (6 bases). The CDR3 spans 13 residues. Germline V gene sequence: CDR1 MNHEY, CDR2 SVGAGI. Trimming removed 7 bases from V and 8 bases from J, with 12 bases in between. The CDR3 loop reads CASKRGSHSPLHF. The CDR3 region has the DNA TGTGCCAGCAAAAGGGGGTCTCATTCACCCCTCCACTTT.

V usage is TRBV3-1 (or the pseudogene TRBV3-2) and J usage is TRBJ1-2; D possibly corresponds to TRBD1 (5 bases). Germline CDR1 and CDR2: LGHDT and YNNKEL (reference sequence). This CDR3 spans 15 amino acids. Deletions cut 4 bases from V and 6 bases from J, with 18 bases between. CDR3 DNA sequence: TGTGCCAGCAGCCGCCGTAGGAGGGGCGGGGATGGCTACACCTTC. This sequence encodes CASSRRRRGGDGYTF.

The genes are TRBV7-2 and TRBJ2-7; D is possibly TRBD1 (5 bases). The CDR3 runs to 15 residues. Germline-derived CDR1 and CDR2 are SGHTA and FQGNSA. The V end was cut by 4 bases, the J end by 2 bases, with 15 bases between. The CDR3 is CASSSLLTVPYEQYF. For the CDR3, the DNA is TGTGCCAGCAGCTCGCTCTTGACAGTCCCCTACGAGCAGTACTTC.

The chain uses TRBV7-2 and TRBJ2-7; TRBD2 is a possible D gene (6 bases). V was clipped by 1 base and J by 3 bases, with 10 bases between them. This CDR3 has 14 amino acids. Germline V CDR1 and CDR2: SGHTA, FQGNSA. CDR3 nucleotides: TGTGCCAGCAGCTTAGACGGGAGATACTACGAGCAGTACTTC. Translating it yields CASSLDGRYYEQYF.

This sequence joins TRBV7-9 and TRBJ2-3, with a tentative D call TRBD2 (5 bases). Trimming removed 7 bases from V and 2 bases from J, with 13 bases in between. The CDR3 extends over 14 amino acids. Germline values: CDR1 SEHNR, CDR2 FQNEAQ (reference sequence). The CDR3 bases are TGTGCCAGCAAGGGAGTGCAGGCCACAGATACGCAGTATTTT. Translating it yields CASKGVQATDTQYF.

The V call is TRBV23-1, the J call TRBJ2-1; no clear D. TRBV23-1 qualifies as an ORF whose function is uncertain. The CDR3 has 14 residues. V gave up 4 bases and J gave up 11 bases, with 18 bases separating them. The CDR3 loop is CASSLGRKIRKQFF. The CDR3 DNA is TGCGCCAGCAGTCTTGGCAGGAAAATCCGAAAGCAGTTCTTC.

The V gene is TRBV30, the J gene TRBJ2-3, with D possibly being TRBD1 (5 bases). CDR3 size: 13 residues. The germline V and J ends were trimmed by 0 bases and 4 bases, with 8 bases remaining between them. The germline CDR1 and CDR2 sequences are GTSNPN and SVGIG (reference sequence). CDR3 protein: CAWSVQGSDTQYF. DNA of the CDR3: TGTGCCTGGAGTGTCCAGGGCTCAGATACGCAGTATTTT. Drawing the rest from reference TRBV30 and TRBJ2-3, the complete variable domain is SQTIHQWPATLVQPVGSPLSLECTVEGTSNPNLYWYRQAAGRGLQLLFYSVGIGQISSEVPQNLSASRPQDRQFILSSKKLLLSDSGFYLCAWSVQGSDTQYFGPGTRLTVL.

The V gene is TRBV9, the J gene TRBJ1-2; D gene unclear. The germline V and J ends were trimmed by 4 bases and 4 bases, with 11 bases remaining between them. Germline V gene data show CDR1 as SGDLS and CDR2 as YYNGEE. This CDR3 is 13 amino acids long. Written as DNA, the CDR3 is TGTGCCAGCAGCCGTGACAACTTCTATGGCTACACCTTC. Its protein is CASSRDNFYGYTF.

This chain links TRBV3-1 (or the pseudogene TRBV3-2) with TRBJ1-1; D might be TRBD1 (6 bases). Germline CDR1 LGHDT, CDR2 YNNKEL (reference sequence). The ends were cut back, 4 bases at V and 1 base at J, with 22 bases in the middle. The CDR3 is 18 residues long. CDR3 DNA sequence: TGTGCCAGCAGCCCAGCGCTGGGGGGGCGAGATAGGAACACTGAAGCTTTCTTT. Translating it yields CASSPALGGRDRNTEAFF.

This clone has only one observation. This chain connects TRBV20-1 to TRBJ2-5, with D uncertain. Germline lookup yields CDR1 DFQATT and CDR2 SNEGSKA (reference sequence). The CDR3 has 11 amino acids. Deletions cut 5 bases from V and 2 bases from J, with 6 bases between. In DNA, the CDR3 is TGCAGTGCTGAACAGCAAGAGACCCAGTACTTC. The encoded protein is CSAEQQETQYF.

The chain combines TRBV11-2 with TRBJ2-2, with 7 bases identical to TRBD2. J was trimmed by 4 bases and V by 5 bases; bases with no gene match: 13. The CDR3 loop spans 17 amino acids. Germline CDR1 and CDR2: SGHAT and FQNNGV. The CDR3 region is CASSAPAGVTSTGELFF. The CDR3 region has the DNA TGTGCCAGCAGCGCCCCCGCGGGGGTAACGTCCACCGGGGAGCTGTTTTTT.

The chain employs TRBV4-1 and TRBJ2-2; 7 bases are a match to TRBD1. V shed 2 bases, J shed 4 bases, and the junction held 13 bases outside the gene matches. The germline CDR1 and CDR2 sequences are MGHRA and YSYEKL. The CDR3 totals 18 residues. CDR3 coding DNA: TGCGCCAGCAGCCAACTAGGGATAGGGGGCGTCGTCACCGGGGAGCTGTTTTTT. Translating it yields CASSQLGIGGVVTGELFF.

V and J are TRBV19 and TRBJ2-7; maybe TRBD2 (5 bases). V lost 1 base, J lost 1 base, and 8 bases lay in between. Per the germline V gene, CDR1 is LNHDA and CDR2 is SQIVND (reference sequence). The CDR3 spans 14 residues. CDR3 in amino acids: CASSIAGSSYEQYF. The CDR3 bases are TGTGCCAGTAGTATAGCGGGGTCTTCCTACGAGCAGTACTTC. The full variable domain, completed using reference TRBV19 and TRBJ2-7, is DGGITQSPKYLFRKEGQNVTLSCEQNLNHDAMYWYRQDPGQGLRLIYYSQIVNDFQKGDIAEGYSVSREKKESFPLTVTSAQKNPTAFYLCASSIAGSSYEQYFGPGTRLTVT.

J is TRBJ1-1 and V is TRBV27; 8 nucleotides line up with TRBD1. The CDR3 sequence is 14 residues long. Germline values: CDR1 MNHEY, CDR2 SMNVEV (reference sequence). V lost 5 bases to trimming and J lost 1 base; unmatched junction nucleotides: 3. The CDR3 sequence: CASSRQGANTEAFF. The CDR3 coding sequence is TGTGCCAGCAGTAGGCAGGGGGCGAACACTGAAGCTTTCTTT.

The V call is TRBV5-5, the J call TRBJ2-5; D is uncertain. Per germline, CDR1 SGHKS and CDR2 YYEKEE (reference sequence). Between the trimmed V and J ends, which lost 0 bases and 1 base, there was a span of 10 bases. The CDR3 spans 15 residues. The CDR3 here is CASSLGGGTQETQYF. The CDR3 DNA reads as TGTGCCAGCAGCTTGGGTGGCGGAACCCAAGAGACCCAGTACTTC.

This clone was observed a single time. The chain combines TRBV18 with TRBJ2-3, with 9 bases matching TRBD2. Losses at the gene ends were 1 base for V and 5 bases for J; bases not matched to a gene: 25. Germline CDR1 is KGHSH and CDR2 is LQKENI. This CDR3 has 22 amino acids. The CDR3 region is CASSPRQAQAFNLAGHRDTQYF. Written as DNA, the CDR3 is TGTGCCAGCTCACCACGACAAGCACAGGCCTTTAACCTAGCGGGACATAGAGATACGCAGTATTTT.

This clone has just a few counts. The rearrangement uses TRBV6-2 or TRBV6-3 and TRBJ2-7; no reliable D call. V gave up 4 bases and J gave up 3 bases, with 7 bases separating them. Looked up from germline, CDR1 is MNHEY and CDR2 is SVGEGT. CDR3 length equals 12 residues. CDR3 sequence (DNA): TGTGCCAGCAGTTGGCCCCTCTACGAGCAGTACTTC. Translating it yields CASSWPLYEQYF.

This clone occurred a few times. The CDR3 is CASSSEDNYNEQFF. In DNA, the CDR3 is TGTGCCAGCAGCTCTGAGGACAATTACAATGAGCAGTTCTTC. The V gene is TRBV7-2, the J gene TRBJ2-1; D might be TRBD1 (5 bases). Germline CDR1 and CDR2: SGHTA and FQGNSA. Trimming removed 4 bases at V and 4 bases at J, with 11 bases between. The CDR3 is made up of 14 amino acids.

J is TRBJ2-3 and V is TRBV7-2; 9 nucleotides agree with TRBD1. J was trimmed by 5 bases and V by 8 bases; bases with no gene match: 2. Per the germline V gene, CDR1 is SGHTA and CDR2 is FQGNSA. The CDR3 contains 12 residues. This chain's CDR3 is CASGQGIDTQYF. The CDR3 nucleotides are TGTGCCAGCGGACAGGGGATAGATACGCAGTATTTT.

V is TRBV4-1 and J is TRBJ2-7; TRBD2 agrees at 7 bases. This CDR3 has 16 residues. The V and J ends lost 3 bases and 2 bases, in that order; junction bases with no gene match: 10. Per germline, CDR1 MGHRA and CDR2 YSYEKL. This chain's CDR3 is CASSQQSGTTTYEQYF. The CDR3 DNA sequence: TGCGCCAGCAGCCAGCAATCCGGGACTACCACCTACGAGCAGTACTTC.

The genes are TRBV2 and TRBJ2-1; 8 positions agree with TRBD2. Germline values: CDR1 SNHLY, CDR2 FYNNEI. V dropped 7 bases and J dropped 7; count of bases not matched to a gene: 9. There are 14 residues in the CDR3. CDR3 sequence: CASTPAGGGNEQFF. DNA for the CDR3: TGTGCCAGCACACCGGCCGGGGGGGGTAATGAGCAGTTCTTC.

This clone has just a few counts. This chain connects TRBV7-9 to TRBJ1-5; the D is unclear. The germline gives CDR1 SEHNR, CDR2 FQNEAQ (reference sequence). The CDR3 spans 12 residues. Trimming shortened V by 5 bases and J by 3 bases, and 5 bases separated the two germline ends. The CDR3 region has the DNA TGTGCCAGCAGCCTACCCAATCAGCCCCAGCATTTT. Encoded protein: CASSLPNQPQHF.

J is TRBJ1-5 and V is TRBV19, with D possibly matching TRBD1 (5 bases). Deletions cut 1 base from V and 2 bases from J, with 6 bases between. The length of the CDR3 is 14 residues. CDR1 is LNHDA and CDR2 is SQIVND in the germline V gene (reference sequence). The chain's CDR3 is CASSIGGRNQPQHF. DNA for the CDR3: TGTGCCAGTAGTATAGGGGGCCGCAATCAGCCCCAGCATTTT.

This clone was seen more than once but under ten times. The chain couples TRBV7-9 to TRBJ1-6; 8 nucleotides line up with TRBD1. The V gene end was trimmed by 4 bases and the J gene end by 10 bases; junction bases not matched to a gene: 6. This CDR3 contains 14 residues. Germline V gene sequence: CDR1 SEHNR, CDR2 FQNEAQ (reference sequence). The CDR3: CASSSTGEWSPLHF. CDR3 sequence (DNA): TGTGCCAGCAGCTCGACAGGGGAATGGTCACCCCTCCACTTT.

The chain is built from TRBV20-1 and TRBJ2-1; D ambiguous. Germline CDR1 and CDR2: DFQATT and SNEGSKA (reference sequence). This CDR3 is 11 amino acids long. Trimming took off 3 bases at V and 6 bases at J, with 6 bases between the two ends. DNA for the CDR3: TGCAGTGCTAGGATACTCAATGAGCAGTTCTTC. Translation gives CSARILNEQFF.